What follows are 6 T cell receptor beta chains derived from one specimen sequenced in a study of cytomegalovirus exposure and HLA in healthy donors. Amplification used 60 Vbeta primers and 13 Jbeta primers. Sequencing was performed with immunoSEQ multiplex PCR; in TCRdb, only in-frame clones are kept and a portion is missing. The sample yields 100,000 or so clones, about 70% seen once. The sample consisted of PBMCs. These receptors originate from a man aged 50-59 years in good health and CMV-seropositive.

The CDR3 sequence: CARSFEETQYF. The CDR3 coding sequence is TGTGCCAGAAGCTTCGAGGAGACCCAGTACTTC. The chain uses TRBV7-5 and TRBJ2-5; the table's D call TRBD2 went unverified against the DNA. TRBV7-5 is marked as a pseudogene. There are 11 residues in the CDR3.

The V gene is TRBV7-2, the J gene TRBJ1-1; 11 nucleotides agree with TRBD1. Germline trimming cut 4 bases from V and 8 bases from J; bases unmatched to any gene: 3. Germline CDR1 SGHTA, CDR2 FQGNSA. CDR3 size: 13 residues. This chain's CDR3 is CASSSDRGREAFF. CDR3 in DNA: TGTGCCAGCAGCTCGGACAGGGGGCGGGAAGCTTTCTTT.

Only a few counts were recorded for this clone. The rearrangement links TRBV27 to TRBJ2-1; TRBD2 matches 10 bases. CDR3 length: 18 amino acids. The V and J ends lost 4 bases and 5 bases, in that order; junction bases with no gene match: 14. Looked up from germline, CDR1 is MNHEY and CDR2 is SMNVEV (reference sequence). CDR3 loop: CASSSGHSGRQGDNEQFF. The DNA for the CDR3 is TGTGCCAGCAGTTCGGGGCATAGCGGGAGGCAAGGAGACAATGAGCAGTTCTTC.

In this sample, this clone turned up once. This sequence joins TRBV30 and TRBJ2-1; 12 bases align to TRBD2. There are 17 residues in the CDR3. The V and J ends lost 0 bases and 4 bases, in that order; junction bases with no gene match: 7. Germline values: CDR1 GTSNPN, CDR2 SVGIG (reference sequence). CDR3 nucleotides: TGTGCCTGGAGTGTTAAGACTAGCGGGAGAGGATACAATGAGCAGTTCTTC. Translation gives CAWSVKTSGRGYNEQFF.

This clone came up a few times. The chain is built from TRBV18 and TRBJ2-1; possible D gene TRBD2, 8 bases. V was trimmed by 3 bases and J by 5 bases, leaving 17 bases between them. CDR1 and CDR2 from the germline V gene are KGHSH and LQKENI. The CDR3 sequence is 16 residues long. CDR3 loop: CASSPLNGRGHNEQFF. In DNA form, the CDR3 reads TGTGCCAGCTCACCCTTGAACGGGAGGGGGCACAATGAGCAGTTCTTC. Full variable domain (remainder filled in from reference TRBV18 and TRBJ2-1): NAGVMQNPRHLVRRRGQEARLRCSPMKGHSHVYWYRQLPEEGLKFMVYLQKENIIDESGMPKERFSAEFPKEGPSILRIQQVVRGDSAAYFCASSPLNGRGHNEQFFGPGTRLTVL.

V is TRBV10-3 and J is TRBJ2-7; TRBD1 is a possible D gene (5 bases). The V gene's germline CDR1 is ENHRY and CDR2 SYGVKD. This CDR3 spans 15 amino acids. V lost 3 bases to trimming and J lost 2 bases, with 14 bases between them. The DNA for the CDR3 is TGTGCCATCAGTGATCCCCCCGCCAGGGCCTACGAGCAGTACTTC. Translated, it gives CAISDPPARAYEQYF.